This T cell receptor (beta chain) was retrieved from a study of blood T cell repertoires in COVID-19. Across the whole study: Sample material is recorded as cDNA or gDNA derived from T cells, B-cell-depleted T cells, or PBMCs.

Per the original methods: Scientists estimated how many nucleated cells there were by amplifying reference gene primers. Produced via immunoSEQ multiplex PCR; TCRdb's table is partial and in-frame only. That table supplies the V and J calls and clone size; D and trimming were determined from the DNA. The repertoire holds roughly 170,000 clones, with roughly 79% as singletons. The CDR3 runs 14 residues. The germline gives CDR1 GTSNPN, CDR2 SVGIG (reference sequence). Trimming removed 3 bases at V and 2 bases at J, with 11 bases between. The sequence derives from a woman in her sixties or seventies with acute or convalescent COVID-19. Material: peripheral blood. This rearrangement joins TRBV30 to TRBJ1-3, with D possibly TRBD1 on 6 matching bases. The CDR3 coding sequence is TGTGCCTGGAGACCCGGGACAACTGGAAACACCATATATTTT. Its protein product is CAWRPGTTGNTIYF.